A single sample gave rise to the 18 T cell receptor beta chains below, sequenced in a study of technical replicates of blood from a few donors. Libraries were prepared by immunoSEQ multiplex PCR; TCRdb keeps only in-frame clonotypes and omits some of them. There are about 53,000 clones in the sample; around 84% occur only once, and roughly 5.3% lies in the top ten. Source material: PBMCs. These receptors were obtained from a human donor in good health. Some clones in this sample may be carry-over from other donors' samples.

V and J are TRBV14 and TRBJ1-6; 10 nucleotides line up with TRBD1. With 0 bases clipped from V and 9 bases from J, the junction kept 5 bases outside the gene matches. The CDR3 is 16 residues long. Germline assignment: CDR1 SGHDN and CDR2 FVKESK. Here the CDR3 DNA reads TGTGCCAGCAGCCAAGATCTGACAGGGGGCAGTTCACCCCTCCACTTT. The encoded protein is CASSQDLTGGSSPLHF. Based on the CDR3 plus reference TRBV14 and TRBJ1-6, the full variable domain is EAGVTQFPSHSVIEKGQTVTLRCDPISGHDNLYWYRRVMGKEIKFLLHFVKESKQDESGMPNNRFLAERTGGTYSTLKVQPAELEDSGVYFCASSQDLTGGSSPLHFGNGTRLTVT.

This sequence joins TRBV10-3 and TRBJ2-2; tentatively, D is TRBD1 (6 bases). Trimming cost V 5 bases and J 2 bases, with 12 bases left between them. Per the germline V gene, CDR1 is ENHRY and CDR2 is SYGVKD. The CDR3 is 15 residues long. The CDR3 loop reads CAISPSTGNTGELFF. As DNA, the CDR3 is TGTGCCATCAGTCCTTCGACAGGAAACACCGGGGAGCTGTTTTTT.

CDR3 coding DNA: TGCGCCAGCAGCCTAGATCCGGGACAAATATACGAGCAGTACTTC. This codes for CASSLDPGQIYEQYF. V is TRBV5-1 and J is TRBJ2-7, with a tentative D call TRBD1 (6 bases). The germline V gene encodes CDR1 SGHRS and CDR2 YFSETQ. The CDR3 contains 15 residues. The V and J ends lost 4 bases and 4 bases respectively, with 18 bases between them.

This clone was picked up a small number of times. CDR3 sequence: CASSLGGQGGNQPQHF. CDR3 coding DNA: TGTGCCAGCAGCTTAGGCGGACAGGGCGGCAATCAGCCCCAGCATTTT. The rearrangement links TRBV7-9 to TRBJ1-5; 8 positions agree with TRBD1. The V gene end was trimmed by 1 base and the J gene end by 2 bases; junction bases not matched to a gene: 4. The germline CDR1 and CDR2 sequences are SEHNR and FQNEAQ (reference sequence). This CDR3 is built from 16 residues.

On this clone: At one end, the junction sequence differs from germline, possibly due to a read error. The V call is TRBV2, the J call TRBJ2-7; 9 bases match TRBD2. The CDR3 covers 15 residues. Germline V gene lookup returns CDR1 SNHLY and CDR2 FYNNEI. This chain's CDR3 is CTSSESGRSSYEQYF. The CDR3 DNA reads as TGTACCAGCAGTGAAAGCGGGAGGTCCTCCTACGAGCAGTACTTC.

The chain couples TRBV11-2 to TRBJ2-5; 15 bases are a match to TRBD2. V lost 4 bases and J lost 0; bases outside the gene matches: 6. The CDR3 runs to 18 residues. Germline assignment: CDR1 SGHAT and CDR2 FQNNGV. The CDR3 sequence is CASSSRTSGRAYQETQYF. As DNA, the CDR3 is TGTGCCAGCAGCTCTCGGACTAGCGGGAGGGCGTACCAAGAGACCCAGTACTTC.

V usage is TRBV7-9 and J usage is TRBJ1-6; 7 bases map to TRBD1. The germline V gene has CDR1 SEHNR and CDR2 FQNEAQ (reference sequence). Trimming at V came to 5 bases and at J to 7 bases, leaving 11 bases not matched to a gene. The CDR3 contains 16 residues. The CDR3 loop reads CASSATSGTVNSPLHF. CDR3 in DNA: TGTGCCAGCAGCGCGACTTCCGGGACAGTAAATTCACCCCTCCACTTT.

V and J are TRBV7-8 and TRBJ2-1, with 7 nucleotides matching TRBD2. The junction had 5 bases not matched to a gene; V was cut back by 3 bases and J by 0 bases. Germline V gene lookup returns CDR1 SGHVS and CDR2 FQNEAQ. This CDR3 spans 16 amino acids. DNA for the CDR3: TGTGCCAGCAGCTTCTCCCTAGCGGACTCCTACAATGAGCAGTTCTTC. This gives the protein CASSFSLADSYNEQFF.

This chain links TRBV6-1 with TRBJ1-2; TRBD1 aligns across 7 bases. V trimming: 2 bases; J trimming: 5 bases; junction bases outside the gene matches: 8. The CDR3 runs to 15 residues. Germline V gene data show CDR1 as MNHNS and CDR2 as SASEGT. CDR3 residues: CASSEKEGTDYGYTF. The CDR3 DNA is TGTGCCAGCAGTGAAAAGGAGGGGACAGATTATGGCTACACCTTC.

By its share, this clone is medium-sized. In DNA, the CDR3 is TGTGCCATCGGAGACAGGGAACTCTACGAGCAGTACTTC. It encodes CAIGDRELYEQYF. This chain joins TRBV10-3 and TRBJ2-7; 7 nucleotides align to TRBD1. Germline V gene data show CDR1 as ENHRY and CDR2 as SYGVKD. The J segment lost 3 bases and the V segment lost 8 bases, leaving 7 bases of the junction unmatched. This CDR3 is 13 amino acids long.

J is TRBJ2-2 and V is TRBV7-9; unclear D gene. Per the germline V gene, CDR1 is SEHNR and CDR2 is FQNEAQ (reference sequence). V dropped 5 bases and J dropped 4 bases, with 14 bases sitting between them. The CDR3 runs 15 residues. The chain's CDR3 is CASSPTRLFTGELFF. The CDR3 region has the DNA TGTGCCAGCAGCCCGACCAGGTTATTCACCGGGGAGCTGTTTTTT.

The chain joins TRBV18 to TRBJ2-1; 7 nucleotides align to TRBD1. The CDR3 has 14 amino acids. Trimming removed 4 bases from V and 4 bases from J; junction bases left unmatched: 4. CDR1 is KGHSH, CDR2 LQKENI, per germline. CDR3 sequence (DNA): TGTGCCAGCTCACTCCGGGACAGATACAATGAGCAGTTCTTC. Its translation is CASSLRDRYNEQFF.

V gene TRBV6-6 combines with J gene TRBJ2-1; TRBD1 might be the D (5 bases). Germline V gene data show CDR1 as MNHNY and CDR2 as SVGAGI (reference sequence). The CDR3 spans 13 residues. Between the trimmed V and J ends, which lost 10 bases and 6 bases, there was a span of 16 bases. The CDR3 here is CATAARVSNEQFF. CDR3 in DNA: TGTGCCACCGCTGCCAGGGTGAGCAATGAGCAGTTCTTC.

This chain connects TRBV4-1 to TRBJ2-1; 7 nucleotides match TRBD1. The germline V gene has CDR1 MGHRA and CDR2 YSYEKL. The CDR3 is made up of 15 amino acids. V shed 5 bases and J 4 bases; nucleotides not matched to a gene: 8. The CDR3 DNA reads TGCGCCAGCAGCGAGAAACCAGGGGGATACAATGAGCAGTTCTTC. The encoded protein is CASSEKPGGYNEQFF.

The CDR3 is CAWSDSGRATDEQFF. The DNA for the CDR3 is TGTGCCTGGAGCGACAGCGGGAGGGCCACGGATGAGCAGTTCTTC. This chain joins TRBV30 and TRBJ2-1; 10 positions agree with TRBD2. V shed 3 bases and J 8 bases; nucleotides not matched to a gene: 10. The CDR3 is made up of 15 amino acids. Germline lookup yields CDR1 GTSNPN and CDR2 SVGIG (reference sequence).

The rearrangement links TRBV9 to TRBJ2-6, with no clear D. The germline CDR1 and CDR2 sequences are SGDLS and YYNGEE. The length of the CDR3 is 16 residues. V was cut by 4 bases and J by 0 bases, with 11 bases left in between. Here the CDR3 reads CASSPLMDSGANVLTF. The CDR3 DNA reads TGTGCCAGCAGCCCACTAATGGACTCTGGGGCCAACGTCCTGACTTTC.

The J gene is TRBJ2-1, the V gene TRBV11-3; a possible D gene is TRBD2 (6 bases). CDR1 is SGHNT and CDR2 is YENEEA in the germline V gene. The length of the CDR3 is 17 residues. V lost 5 bases and J 1 base, leaving 18 bases between the germline ends. In DNA, the CDR3 is TGTGCCAGCAGCACTAGTGAGGTCGGGAGTTCCTACAATGAGCAGTTCTTC. Translated, it gives CASSTSEVGSSYNEQFF.

The chain employs TRBV10-3 and TRBJ2-5; D gene uncertain. This CDR3 spans 13 amino acids. Germline lookup yields CDR1 ENHRY and CDR2 SYGVKD. Here the CDR3 DNA reads TGTGCTGCCCGACCTAGGAGAGGAGAGACCCAGTACTTC. Translating it yields CAARPRRGETQYF.